A single sample gave rise to the 19 T cell receptor beta chains below, sequenced in a study of cytomegalovirus exposure and HLA in healthy donors. The PCR was carried out with 60 Vbeta primers and 13 Jbeta primers. The protocol was immunoSEQ multiplex PCR, while the TCRdb copy is restricted to in-frame clones and leaves out a portion. Of about 67,000 clones in the sample, around four fifths were seen once. Sample: PBMCs. These receptors all stem from a woman in her twenties or thirties in good health and CMV-seronegative.

The chain combines TRBV5-1 with TRBJ2-7; TRBD2 aligns across 12 bases. Germline assignment: CDR1 SGHRS and CDR2 YFSETQ. CDR3 length: 14 amino acids. V gave up 7 bases and J gave up 3 bases; unmatched junction bases: 5. CDR3 amino acids: CASGWTSGVYEQYF. The CDR3 DNA sequence: TGCGCCAGCGGCTGGACTAGCGGGGTCTACGAGCAGTACTTC. The full variable domain, with the rest looked up from reference TRBV5-1 and TRBJ2-7, is KAGVTQTPRYLIKTRGQQVTLSCSPISGHRSVSWYQQTPGQGLQFLFEYFSETQRNKGNFPGRFSGRQFSNSRSEMNVSTLELGDSALYLCASGWTSGVYEQYFGPGTRLTVT.

This clone occurred once. V gene TRBV15 combines with J gene TRBJ2-1; D may be TRBD2 (6 bases). The CDR3 contains 15 residues. Per germline, CDR1 LNHNV and CDR2 YYDKDF (reference sequence). Trimming shortened V by 5 bases and J by 2 bases, and 13 bases separated the two germline ends. The CDR3 spells CATSRREPAYNEQFF. CDR3 coding DNA: TGTGCCACCAGCCGCCGGGAGCCCGCCTACAATGAGCAGTTCTTC.

The chain employs TRBV7-9 and TRBJ2-7, with 11 bases lining up with TRBD2. CDR3 length: 19 residues. V lost 2 bases and J lost 5; bases outside the gene matches: 17. Per germline, CDR1 SEHNR and CDR2 FQNEAQ (reference sequence). CDR3 residues: CASSLSLLAGVGGGNEQYF. The CDR3 nucleotides are TGTGCCAGCAGCTTATCGCTACTAGCGGGAGTGGGGGGAGGGAACGAGCAGTACTTC.

The chain is built from TRBV25-1 and TRBJ2-7; D ambiguous. Germline CDR1 and CDR2: MGHDK and SYGVNS. The CDR3 sequence is 13 residues long. V gave up 2 bases and J gave up 3 bases, with 8 bases separating them. In DNA form, the CDR3 reads TGTGCCAGCAGTGAACCAGGAAACTACGAGCAGTACTTC. It is translated as CASSEPGNYEQYF.

The chain recombines TRBV7-9 with TRBJ1-6, with 9 bases matching TRBD1. In germline, CDR1 is SEHNR, CDR2 FQNEAQ (reference sequence). CDR3 size: 15 residues. Trimming removed 5 bases from V and 10 bases from J; junction bases left unmatched: 9. This CDR3 reads CASSGTGQGKSPLHF. DNA for the CDR3: TGTGCCAGCAGCGGAACTGGACAGGGGAAGTCACCCCTCCACTTT.

The V call is TRBV5-1, the J call TRBJ2-7, with D possibly being TRBD1 (6 bases). V was cut by 0 bases and J by 3 bases, with 7 bases left in between. Germline values: CDR1 SGHRS, CDR2 YFSETQ. CDR3 size: 13 residues. The CDR3 here is CASSLEGGYEQYF. Here the CDR3 DNA reads TGCGCCAGCAGCTTGGAAGGGGGCTACGAGCAGTACTTC.

J is TRBJ1-6 and V is TRBV18; perhaps TRBD1 as D (5 bases). The length of the CDR3 is 15 residues. Trimming stripped 2 bases from V and 8 bases from J, with 13 bases between. Germline V CDR1 and CDR2: KGHSH, LQKENI. DNA for the CDR3: TGTGCCAGCTCACCAGGGGGGGTAGGGGATTCACCCCTCCACTTT. Protein sequence: CASSPGGVGDSPLHF. The variable domain in full, completed from reference TRBV18 and TRBJ1-6, reads NAGVMQNPRHLVRRRGQEARLRCSPMKGHSHVYWYRQLPEEGLKFMVYLQKENIIDESGMPKERFSAEFPKEGPSILRIQQVVRGDSAAYFCASSPGGVGDSPLHFGNGTRLTVT.

The chain combines TRBV15 with TRBJ2-1; 12 bases match TRBD2. Germline CDR1 is LNHNV and CDR2 is YYDKDF (reference sequence). With 8 bases clipped from V and 0 bases from J, the junction kept 2 bases outside the gene matches. CDR3 length: 15 amino acids. The CDR3 is CATASGRDSYNEQFF. The CDR3 nucleotides are TGTGCCACCGCTAGCGGGAGGGACTCCTACAATGAGCAGTTCTTC.

V and J are TRBV19 and TRBJ2-3; TRBD1 is a possible D gene (5 bases). The CDR3 has 14 amino acids. V lost 7 bases, J lost 1 base, and 12 bases lay in between. Germline loops: CDR1 LNHDA, CDR2 SQIVND (reference sequence). The CDR3 loop reads CASMRRGRTDTQYF. CDR3 nucleotides: TGTGCCAGTATGAGAAGGGGTCGCACAGATACGCAGTATTTT.

Points on this clone: The same CDR3 is also encoded by other DNA sequences in this sample. This chain links TRBV4-3 with TRBJ2-1; 11 bases agree with TRBD2. V shed 0 bases, J shed 3 bases, and the junction held 1 base outside the gene matches. In germline, CDR1 is LGHNA, CDR2 YSLEER. This CDR3 is built from 16 residues. The CDR3 sequence: CASSQDGTSGYNEQFF. CDR3 DNA: TGCGCCAGCAGCCAAGACGGGACTAGCGGCTACAATGAGCAGTTCTTC.

The genes are TRBV25-1 and TRBJ1-2; D is possibly TRBD1 (5 bases). The length of the CDR3 is 12 residues. The germline V gene encodes CDR1 MGHDK and CDR2 SYGVNS. V dropped 7 bases and J dropped 8 bases, with 14 bases sitting between them. CDR3 nucleotides: TGTGCCAGCAAGTCTGGGGGGGTCGGCTACACCTTC. It translates to CASKSGGVGYTF.

V usage is TRBV30 and J usage is TRBJ1-2; D not certain. Trimming pared 0 bases from V and 4 bases from J, leaving 6 bases between. This CDR3 comprises 12 residues. Germline V gene data show CDR1 as GTSNPN and CDR2 as SVGIG (reference sequence). This chain's CDR3 is CAWSVVAYGYTF. In DNA form, the CDR3 reads TGTGCCTGGAGTGTAGTGGCCTATGGCTACACCTTC.

V and J are TRBV4-1 and TRBJ1-3, with D perhaps matching TRBD1 (5 bases). Trimming pared 4 bases from V and 0 bases from J, leaving 10 bases between. CDR1 is MGHRA and CDR2 is YSYEKL in the germline V gene. The CDR3 spans 15 residues. The CDR3 protein is CASSRGDGSGNTIYF. The DNA for the CDR3 is TGCGCCAGCAGCCGGGGGGACGGCTCTGGAAACACCATATATTTT.

This clone has a single count. The rearrangement links TRBV30 to TRBJ2-2; 7 positions match TRBD2. The CDR3 has 16 amino acids. Germline values: CDR1 GTSNPN, CDR2 SVGIG (reference sequence). Trimming took 5 bases from V and 3 from J; bases not matched to a gene: 12. CDR3 in DNA: TGTGCCTGGCAGACCGGAGCGGGGACCTACACCGGGGAGCTGTTTTTT. This sequence encodes CAWQTGAGTYTGELFF.

In this sample, this clone turned up once. The gene calls are TRBV7-9 and TRBJ2-7; 9 bases fit TRBD1. This CDR3 contains 15 residues. The ends lost 4 bases at V and 3 bases at J; junction bases unmatched: 7. From germline, CDR1 is SEHNR and CDR2 FQNEAQ (reference sequence). In DNA, the CDR3 is TGTGCCAGCAGCTCCGCCGGACAGGGGAGCTACGAGCAGTACTTC. Its translation: CASSSAGQGSYEQYF. The full variable domain, rest sourced from reference TRBV7-9 and TRBJ2-7, is DTGVSQNPRHKITKRGQNVTFRCDPISEHNRLYWYRQTLGQGPEFLTYFQNEAQLEKSRLLSDRFSAERPKGSFSTLEIQRTEQGDSAMYLCASSSAGQGSYEQYFGPGTRLTVT.

CDR3 bases: TGCAGCGTTGAGCTGGGTCTAGCGGGATCCTACGAGCAGTACTTC. The encoded protein is CSVELGLAGSYEQYF. The chain recombines TRBV29-1 with TRBJ2-7; 9 bases are a match to TRBD2. V trimming: 3 bases; J trimming: 1 base; junction bases outside the gene matches: 7. Germline-derived CDR1 and CDR2 are SQVTM and ANQGSEA. The CDR3 loop spans 15 amino acids.

The chain recombines TRBV12-5 with TRBJ1-5, with 7 bases that match TRBD1. This CDR3 region has 17 residues. Germline values: CDR1 LGHNT, CDR2 FRNRAP. The V and J ends lost 6 bases and 0 bases, in that order; junction bases with no gene match: 11. The CDR3 DNA follows: TGTGCTAGTGGACGGGGACAGAACGATCTTAGCAATCAGCCCCAGCATTTT. The encoded protein is CASGRGQNDLSNQPQHF.

The V and J genes are TRBV10-3 and TRBJ2-7; tentatively, D is TRBD2 (5 bases). The V end was cut by 6 bases, the J end by 1 base, with 7 bases between. Germline V gene sequence: CDR1 ENHRY, CDR2 SYGVKD. CDR3 length equals 12 residues. The chain's CDR3 is CAISGESYEQYF. For the CDR3, the DNA is TGTGCCATCAGCGGGGAGTCCTACGAGCAGTACTTC.

The rearrangement links TRBV2 to TRBJ2-1, with TRBD1 as a possible D gene (5 bases). The CDR3 has 11 amino acids. Between the trimmed V and J ends, which lost 7 bases and 7 bases, there was a span of 8 bases. Germline CDR1 reads SNHLY; CDR2 reads FYNNEI. The CDR3 region has the DNA TGTGCCAGCAACCAGGGAAATGAGCAGTTCTTC. This encodes CASNQGNEQFF. The entire variable domain, with the rest obtained from reference TRBV2 and TRBJ2-1, is as follows: EPEVTQTPSHQVTQMGQEVILRCVPISNHLYFYWYRQILGQKVEFLVSFYNNEISEKSEIFDDQFSVERPDGSNFTLKIRSTKLEDSAMYFCASNQGNEQFFGPGTRLTVL.